The 12 T cell receptor beta chains below come from one sample, sequenced in a study of memory CD4+ T cells and cytomegalovirus serostatus (dated by TCRdb to between 2019 and 2020). A FACSAria II was used to sort memory CD4+ T cells, defined as single viable CD3+CD4+CD8-CD45RO+ cells. Receptors were amplified or captured by the immunoSEQ multiplex PCR assay. The clones in this table, taken by TCRdb from immuneACCESS, are in-frame only. Not every clone is retained; where verified, under half of the shortfall comes from an unresolved V gene, and the cause of the rest is unknown. The sample table shows 50,000 to 60,000 clones, and around four fifths are seen once. The ten largest clones represent less than 2.5% of the sample. Sequenced: memory CD4+ T cells from blood. These receptors were obtained from an adult in good health and CMV-seropositive.

This clone was counted a few times. The rearrangement uses TRBV5-1 and TRBJ2-5; D might be TRBD2 (5 bases). This CDR3 spans 15 amino acids. The V gene lost 4 bases and the J gene lost 5 bases, with 18 bases spanning the gap. The germline V gene has CDR1 SGHRS and CDR2 YFSETQ. Here the CDR3 DNA reads TGCGCCAGCAGCGTGGGCCGCGGGCAACAGGAGACCCAGTACTTC. Residues: CASSVGRGQQETQYF.

The J gene is TRBJ1-2, the V gene TRBV6-6; tentative D call: TRBD1 (5 bases). Germline V gene sequence: CDR1 MNHNY, CDR2 SVGAGI (reference sequence). The CDR3 contains 15 residues. Trimming removed 2 bases at V and 4 bases at J, with 14 bases between. The CDR3 here is CASSYVSGQSYGYTF. The CDR3 bases are TGTGCCAGCAGTTACGTCTCGGGGCAGTCCTATGGCTACACCTTC.

The chain has TRBV6-1 and TRBJ2-5; 7 nucleotides match TRBD2. Germline V gives CDR1 MNHNS, CDR2 SASEGT. V dropped 4 bases and J dropped 5; count of bases not matched to a gene: 13. This CDR3 spans 16 amino acids. CDR3 sequence: CASSGIAGTRAETQYF. The CDR3 DNA reads as TGTGCCAGCAGTGGGATAGCGGGTACCCGGGCGGAGACCCAGTACTTC.

The chain couples TRBV7-9 to TRBJ1-6; D call uncertain. CDR1 SEHNR and CDR2 FQNEAQ come from the germline V gene (reference sequence). V shed 3 bases and J shed 9 bases, with 12 bases lying between them. This CDR3 comprises 14 residues. The CDR3 region is CASSLSQTISPLHF. The CDR3 coding sequence is TGTGCCAGCAGCTTGAGTCAAACGATTTCACCCCTCCACTTT.

CDR3 DNA: TGTGCCAGCAGCTTAGGACAGGGTTATGGCTACACCTTC. It yields the protein CASSLGQGYGYTF. The V call is TRBV7-9, the J call TRBJ1-2, with TRBD1 identical over 7 bases. The CDR3 is made up of 13 amino acids. V shed 1 base, J shed 5 bases, and the junction held 1 base outside the gene matches. The germline gives CDR1 SEHNR, CDR2 FQNEAQ (reference sequence).

This clone is a singleton in its sample. The chain links TRBV7-9 to TRBJ2-1, with 12 bases fitting TRBD2. V dropped 4 bases and J dropped 9; count of bases not matched to a gene: 7. Germline V lookup: CDR1 SEHNR, CDR2 FQNEAQ (reference sequence). CDR3 length: 15 amino acids. CDR3 sequence: CASSSPGLAGTEQFF. CDR3 DNA: TGTGCCAGCAGCTCACCGGGACTAGCGGGCACTGAGCAGTTCTTC.

The genes are TRBV9 and TRBJ1-2, with 12 bases aligning to TRBD1. Looked up from germline, CDR1 is SGDLS and CDR2 is YYNGEE. J lost 7 bases, V lost 0 bases, and 4 bases had no gene match. This CDR3 is 15 amino acids long. The CDR3 here is CASSVGGQGASGYTF. Here the CDR3 DNA reads TGTGCCAGCAGCGTAGGGGGACAGGGGGCGAGTGGCTACACCTTC.

This clone was recorded only once. This chain connects TRBV28 to TRBJ1-2; TRBD1 agrees at 8 bases. Per the germline V gene, CDR1 is MDHEN and CDR2 is SYDVKM. This CDR3 region has 17 residues. V trimming: 4 bases; J trimming: 8 bases; junction bases outside the gene matches: 18. The DNA of the CDR3 is TGTGCCAGCAGTTCCTCGGGACAGGAGACATTTATGCGGGGCTACACCTTC. Its translation is CASSSSGQETFMRGYTF.

Details on this clone: The same CDR3 arises from other DNA sequences in this sample as well. The V and J genes are TRBV25-1 and TRBJ2-7, with a possible D match to TRBD1 (7 bases). The CDR3 extends over 12 amino acids. Germline values: CDR1 MGHDK, CDR2 SYGVNS. The V and J ends lost 8 bases and 4 bases respectively, with 12 bases between them. The CDR3 loop is CASSGGGYEQYF. CDR3 bases: TGTGCCAGCTCAGGGGGAGGATACGAGCAGTACTTC.

The chain is built from TRBV19 and TRBJ1-1, with D perhaps matching TRBD1 (6 bases). The CDR3 has 15 amino acids. CDR1 is LNHDA and CDR2 is SQIVND in the germline V gene (reference sequence). Trimming removed 7 bases at V and 3 bases at J, with 18 bases between. The CDR3 sequence: CASTTSGTLYTEAFF. CDR3 sequence (DNA): TGTGCCAGTACCACTTCCGGGACACTTTACACTGAAGCTTTCTTT. Full variable domain (remainder filled in from reference TRBV19 and TRBJ1-1): DGGITQSPKYLFRKEGQNVTLSCEQNLNHDAMYWYRQDPGQGLRLIYYSQIVNDFQKGDIAEGYSVSREKKESFPLTVTSAQKNPTAFYLCASTTSGTLYTEAFFGQGTRLTVV.

The chain recombines TRBV5-6 with TRBJ2-5, with 9 bases lining up with TRBD2. The trim removed 5 bases at V and 0 bases at J, leaving 8 bases unmatched. Germline V gene data show CDR1 as SGHDT and CDR2 as YYEEEE. CDR3 size: 16 residues. The chain's CDR3 is CASRTRGLANQETQYF. The CDR3 DNA reads TGTGCCAGCAGAACCCGTGGACTAGCGAACCAAGAGACCCAGTACTTC.

This clone appeared a few times. The V gene is TRBV5-1, the J gene TRBJ2-2; the match to TRBD1 covers 10 bases. The CDR3 extends over 15 amino acids. Germline-derived CDR1 and CDR2 are SGHRS and YFSETQ. With V trimmed by 3 bases and J by 7 bases, 6 bases remained unmatched. In nucleotides, the CDR3 is TGCGCCAGCAGCTCGGTGACAGGGGGCGACGGGGAGCTGTTTTTT. It translates to CASSSVTGGDGELFF.